The rows below give T cell receptor beta chains drawn from one sample of a study of Ad26.COV2.S vaccination and SARS-CoV-2 variants. Data came from immunoSEQ multiplex PCR; TCRdb stores just in-frame clones and leaves some out. In the table there are 350,000 to 500,000 clones, around nine tenths of which are singletons. This material consisted of peripheral blood, taken in a trial of Ad26.COV2.S vaccine versus placebo. The receptors stem from a person aged 18-65 years who received the Ad26.COV2.S COVID-19 vaccine or a placebo. Both conserved end residues are part of each CDR3. A D gene is named only where the DNA matches it firmly. Clone sizes are given selectively: once, few, many, or a class where the clone is expanded.

J: TRBJ2-7
V: TRBV4-1
D: .
size: .
length: 17
CDR3: CASSQDLSGGTSYEQYF
DNA: TGCGCCAGCAGCCAAGATCTAAGCGGCGGAACCTCCTACGAGCAGTACTTC

J: TRBJ1-1
V: TRBV20-1
D: .
size: .
length: 12
CDR3: CSASILNTEAFF
DNA: TGCAGTGCTAGTATACTGAACACTGAAGCTTTCTTT

J: TRBJ1-1
V: TRBV2
D: TRBD1
size: .
length: 15
CDR3: CASSLTGGTGPEAFF
DNA: TGTGCCAGCAGTTTGACAGGGGGCACGGGTCCTGAAGCTTTCTTT

J: TRBJ2-1
V: TRBV19
D: .
size: few
length: 13
CDR3: CASSIGLDNEQFF
DNA: TGTGCCAGTAGTATTGGTCTGGACAATGAGCAGTTCTTC

J: TRBJ2-7
V: TRBV5-1
D: .
size: .
length: 12
CDR3: CASSLQGYEQYF
DNA: TGCGCCAGCAGCTTGCAGGGATACGAGCAGTACTTC

J: TRBJ2-3
V: TRBV6-4
D: TRBD2
size: .
length: 16
CDR3: CASSEVASGRTDTQYF
DNA: TGTGCCAGCAGTGAGGTCGCTAGCGGTCGCACAGATACGCAGTATTTT

J: TRBJ1-5
V: TRBV19
D: .
size: .
length: 15
CDR3: CASSIEGGINQPQHF
DNA: TGTGCCAGTAGTATAGAAGGAGGGATCAATCAGCCCCAGCATTTT

J: TRBJ1-5
V: TRBV7-8
D: .
size: .
length: 13
CDR3: CASSPDGDQPQHF
DNA: TGTGCCAGCAGCCCCGACGGCGATCAGCCCCAGCATTTT

J: TRBJ2-7
V: TRBV4-3
D: .
size: once
length: 17
CDR3: CASSQDRGRDPLYEQYF
DNA: TGCGCCAGCAGCCAAGATCGGGGCAGGGATCCCCTCTACGAGCAGTACTTC

J: TRBJ1-4
V: TRBV4-3
D: .
size: .
length: 15
CDR3: CASSQERQYNEKLFF
DNA: TGCGCCAGCAGCCAAGAACGACAGTATAATGAAAAACTGTTTTTT

J: TRBJ1-4
V: TRBV4-1
D: TRBD1
size: .
length: 17
CDR3: CASSQGPGGSVREKLFF
DNA: TGCGCCAGCAGCCAAGGTCCAGGGGGCTCAGTTCGGGAAAAACTGTTTTTT

J: TRBJ2-3
V: TRBV4-3
D: TRBD2
size: .
length: 16
CDR3: CASSPLASGSADTQYF
DNA: TGCGCCAGCAGCCCCCTGGCTAGCGGGAGCGCAGATACGCAGTATTTT

J: TRBJ2-5
V: TRBV30
D: .
size: .
length: 13
CDR3: CAWSGGRQETQYF
DNA: TGTGCCTGGAGTGGAGGAAGACAAGAGACCCAGTACTTC

J: TRBJ2-7
V: TRBV11-2
D: TRBD2
size: .
length: 15
CDR3: CASSQGLAASYEQYF
DNA: TGTGCCAGCAGCCAGGGACTAGCGGCCTCCTACGAGCAGTACTTC

J: TRBJ2-7
V: TRBV6-5
D: TRBD2
size: .
length: 15
CDR3: CASSPGSTSWYEQYF
DNA: TGTGCCAGCAGCCCAGGGTCGACTAGCTGGTACGAGCAGTACTTC

J: TRBJ2-5
V: TRBV29-1
D: TRBD2
size: .
length: 12
CDR3: CSGGGFQETQYF
DNA: TGCAGCGGGGGGGGTTTCCAAGAGACCCAGTACTTC

J: TRBJ2-3
V: TRBV27
D: TRBD2
size: .
length: 15
CDR3: CASSFLAGYPDTQYF
DNA: TGTGCCAGCAGTTTCCTAGCGGGTTATCCAGATACGCAGTATTTT

J: TRBJ1-2
V: TRBV19
D: .
size: .
length: 15
CDR3: CASSMVIGANYGYTF
DNA: TGTGCCAGTAGTATGGTCATCGGGGCTAACTATGGCTACACCTTC